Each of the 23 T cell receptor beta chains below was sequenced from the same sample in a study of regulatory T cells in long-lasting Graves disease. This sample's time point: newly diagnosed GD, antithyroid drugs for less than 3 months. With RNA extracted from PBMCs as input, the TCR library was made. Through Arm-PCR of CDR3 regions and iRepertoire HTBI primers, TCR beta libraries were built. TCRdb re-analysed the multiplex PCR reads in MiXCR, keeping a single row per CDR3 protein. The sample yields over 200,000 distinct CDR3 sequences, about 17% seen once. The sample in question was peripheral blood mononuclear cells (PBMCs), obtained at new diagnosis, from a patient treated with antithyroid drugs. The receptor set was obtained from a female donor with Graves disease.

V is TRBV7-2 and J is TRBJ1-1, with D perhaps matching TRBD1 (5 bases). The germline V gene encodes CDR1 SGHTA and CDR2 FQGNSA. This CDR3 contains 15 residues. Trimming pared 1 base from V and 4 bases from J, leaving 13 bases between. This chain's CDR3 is CASSLVAGIGTEAFF. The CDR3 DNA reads TGTGCCAGCAGCTTAGTTGCAGGGATTGGCACTGAAGCTTTCTTT.

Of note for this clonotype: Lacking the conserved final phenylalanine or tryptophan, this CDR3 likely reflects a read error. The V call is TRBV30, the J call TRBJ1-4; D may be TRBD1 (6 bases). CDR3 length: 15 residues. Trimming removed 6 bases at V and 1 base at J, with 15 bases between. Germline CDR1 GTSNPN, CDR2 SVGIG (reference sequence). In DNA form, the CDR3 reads TGTGCCTGCAGGGACACGGGGCTAACTAATGAAAAACTGTTTGTT. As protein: CACRDTGLTNEKLFV.

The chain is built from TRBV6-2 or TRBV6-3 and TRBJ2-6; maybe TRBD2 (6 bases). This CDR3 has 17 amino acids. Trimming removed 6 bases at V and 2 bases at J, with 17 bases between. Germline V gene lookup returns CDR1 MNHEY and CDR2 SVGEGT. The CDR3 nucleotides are TGTGCCAGCAGACGGGACTTCGTGGCGCCTGGGGCCAACGTCCTGACTTTC. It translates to CASRRDFVAPGANVLTF.

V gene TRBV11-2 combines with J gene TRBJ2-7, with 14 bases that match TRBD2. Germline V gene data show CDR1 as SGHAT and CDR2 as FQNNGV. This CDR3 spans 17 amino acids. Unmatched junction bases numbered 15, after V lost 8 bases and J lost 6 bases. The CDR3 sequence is CASGPHSGLAGVGEQYV. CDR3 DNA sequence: TGTGCCAGCGGCCCCCACTCGGGACTAGCGGGAGTTGGCGAGCAGTACGTC.

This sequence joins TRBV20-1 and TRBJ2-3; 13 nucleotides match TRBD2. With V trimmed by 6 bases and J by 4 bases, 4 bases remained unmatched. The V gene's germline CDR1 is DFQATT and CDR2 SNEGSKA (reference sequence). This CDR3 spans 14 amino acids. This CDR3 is CSARLAGGSDTQYF. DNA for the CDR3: TGCAGTGCCAGACTAGCGGGAGGCTCAGATACGCAGTATTTT.

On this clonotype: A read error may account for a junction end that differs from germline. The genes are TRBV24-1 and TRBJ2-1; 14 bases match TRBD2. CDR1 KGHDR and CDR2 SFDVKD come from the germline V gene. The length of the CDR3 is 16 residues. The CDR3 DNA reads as TGTACCACCAGTGCCGGGACTAGCGGGAGAATCTATGAGCAGTTCTTC. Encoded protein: CTTSAGTSGRIYEQFF.

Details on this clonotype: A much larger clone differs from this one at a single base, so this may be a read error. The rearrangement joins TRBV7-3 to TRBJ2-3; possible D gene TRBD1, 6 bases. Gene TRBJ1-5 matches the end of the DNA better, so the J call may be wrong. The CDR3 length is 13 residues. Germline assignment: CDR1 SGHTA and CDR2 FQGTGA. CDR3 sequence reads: CASSWDTTDTQHF. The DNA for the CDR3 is TGTGCCAGCAGTTGGGACACCACAGATACGCAGCATTTT.

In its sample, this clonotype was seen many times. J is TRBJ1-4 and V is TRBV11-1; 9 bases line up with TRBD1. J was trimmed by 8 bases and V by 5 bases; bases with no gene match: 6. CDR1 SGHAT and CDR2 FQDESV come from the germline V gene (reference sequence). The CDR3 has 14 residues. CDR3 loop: CASSRDRVAEKLFF. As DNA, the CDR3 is TGTGCCAGCAGCCGGGACAGGGTAGCGGAAAAACTGTTTTTT.

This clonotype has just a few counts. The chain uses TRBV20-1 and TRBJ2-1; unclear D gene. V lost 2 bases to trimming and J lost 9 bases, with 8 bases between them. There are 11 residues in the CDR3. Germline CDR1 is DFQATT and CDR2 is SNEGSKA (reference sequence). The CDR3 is CSARLSSEQFF. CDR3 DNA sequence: TGCAGTGCTAGACTAAGCAGTGAGCAGTTCTTC.

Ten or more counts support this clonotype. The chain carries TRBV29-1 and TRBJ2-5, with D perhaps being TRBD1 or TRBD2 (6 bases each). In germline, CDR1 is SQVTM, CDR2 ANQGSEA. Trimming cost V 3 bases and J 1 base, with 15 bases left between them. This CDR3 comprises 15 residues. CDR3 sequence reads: CSVEGSGASQETQYF. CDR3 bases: TGCAGCGTTGAGGGCTCGGGGGCGAGCCAAGAGACCCAGTACTTC.

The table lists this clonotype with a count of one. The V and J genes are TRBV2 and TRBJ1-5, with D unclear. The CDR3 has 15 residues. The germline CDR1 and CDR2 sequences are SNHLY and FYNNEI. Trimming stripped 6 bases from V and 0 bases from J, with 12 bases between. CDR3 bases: TGTGCCAGCAGACTTGGACGGACTAGCAATCAGCCCCAGCATTTT. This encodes CASRLGRTSNQPQHF.

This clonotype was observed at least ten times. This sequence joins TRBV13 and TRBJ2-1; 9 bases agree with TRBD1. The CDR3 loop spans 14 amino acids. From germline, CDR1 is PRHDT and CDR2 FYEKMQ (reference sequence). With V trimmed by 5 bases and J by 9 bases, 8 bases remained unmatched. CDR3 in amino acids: CASSTRTGAGEQFF. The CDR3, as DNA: TGTGCCAGCAGCACCCGGACAGGGGCTGGTGAGCAGTTCTTC.

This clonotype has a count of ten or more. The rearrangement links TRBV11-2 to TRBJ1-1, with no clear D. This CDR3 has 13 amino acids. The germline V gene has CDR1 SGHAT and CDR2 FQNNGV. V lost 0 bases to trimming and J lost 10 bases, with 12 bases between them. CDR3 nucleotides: TGTGCCAGCAGCTTAGATAACGGACTTGCAGCTTTCTTT. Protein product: CASSLDNGLAAFF.

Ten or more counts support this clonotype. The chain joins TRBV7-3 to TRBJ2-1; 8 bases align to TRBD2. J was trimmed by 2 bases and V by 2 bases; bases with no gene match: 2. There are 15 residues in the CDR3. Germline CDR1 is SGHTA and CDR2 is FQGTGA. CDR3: CASSLLAGPYNEQFF. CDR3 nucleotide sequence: TGTGCCAGCAGCTTACTAGCGGGTCCCTACAATGAGCAGTTCTTC.

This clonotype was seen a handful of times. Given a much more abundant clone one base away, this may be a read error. CDR3 residues: CATWDRESNEQFF. CDR3 in DNA: TGTGCCACCTGGGACAGGGAGAGCAATGAGCAGTTCTTC. This rearrangement joins TRBV6-1 to TRBJ2-1; 9 bases fit TRBD1. This CDR3 has 13 residues. The junction had 7 bases not matched to a gene; V was cut back by 10 bases and J by 6 bases. CDR1 is MNHNS, CDR2 SASEGT, per germline.

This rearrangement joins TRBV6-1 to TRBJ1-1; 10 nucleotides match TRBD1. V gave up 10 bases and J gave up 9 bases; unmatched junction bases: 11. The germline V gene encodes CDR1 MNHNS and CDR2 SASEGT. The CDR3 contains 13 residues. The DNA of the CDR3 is TGTGCCACCGCCTCCGGGACAGGGGCGAAAGCTTTCTTT. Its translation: CATASGTGAKAFF.

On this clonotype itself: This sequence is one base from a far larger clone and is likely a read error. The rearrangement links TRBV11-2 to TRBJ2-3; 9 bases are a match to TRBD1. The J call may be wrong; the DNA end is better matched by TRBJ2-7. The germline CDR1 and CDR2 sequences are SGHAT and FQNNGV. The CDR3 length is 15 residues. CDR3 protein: CASGAERTGGNEQYF. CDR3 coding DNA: TGTGCCAGCGGCGCGGAGCGCACAGGGGGCAACGAGCAGTACTTC.

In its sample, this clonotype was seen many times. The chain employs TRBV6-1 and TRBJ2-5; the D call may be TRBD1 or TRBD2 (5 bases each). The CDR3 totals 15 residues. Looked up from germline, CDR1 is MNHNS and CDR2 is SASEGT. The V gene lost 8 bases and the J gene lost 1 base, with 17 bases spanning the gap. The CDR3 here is CASSKYVGTQETQYF. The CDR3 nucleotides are TGTGCCAGCTCTAAATACGTGGGGACCCAAGAGACCCAGTACTTC.

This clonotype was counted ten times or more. The CDR3 DNA reads TGTGCCTGGAGTCGTAACACTGAAGCTTTCTTT. Its translation is CAWSRNTEAFF. The chain carries TRBV30 and TRBJ1-1; no definite D call. The CDR3 totals 11 residues. V lost 2 bases and J 2 bases, leaving 3 bases between the germline ends. Germline CDR1 reads GTSNPN; CDR2 reads SVGIG (reference sequence).

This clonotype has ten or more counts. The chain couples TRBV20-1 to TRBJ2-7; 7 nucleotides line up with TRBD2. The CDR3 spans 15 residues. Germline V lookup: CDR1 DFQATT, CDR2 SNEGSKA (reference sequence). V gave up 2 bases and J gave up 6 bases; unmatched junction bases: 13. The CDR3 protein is CSARNPAGVSREQYF. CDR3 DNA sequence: TGCAGTGCTAGAAACCCTGCGGGGGTCTCTCGCGAGCAGTACTTC.

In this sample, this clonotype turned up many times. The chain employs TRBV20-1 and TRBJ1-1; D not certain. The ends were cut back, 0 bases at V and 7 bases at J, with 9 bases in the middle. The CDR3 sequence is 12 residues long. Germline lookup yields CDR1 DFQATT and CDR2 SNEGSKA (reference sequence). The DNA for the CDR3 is TGCAGTGCTAGAGACCCTAAAGGTGAAGCTTTCTTT. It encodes CSARDPKGEAFF.

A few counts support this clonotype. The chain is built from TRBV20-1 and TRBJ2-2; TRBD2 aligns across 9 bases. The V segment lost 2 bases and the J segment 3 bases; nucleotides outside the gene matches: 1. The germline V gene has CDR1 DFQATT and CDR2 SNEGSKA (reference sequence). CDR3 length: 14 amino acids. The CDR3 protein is CSARRGRDTGELFF. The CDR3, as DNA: TGCAGTGCTAGACGCGGGAGGGACACCGGGGAGCTGTTTTTT.

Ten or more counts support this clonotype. The CDR3 region has the DNA TGTGCCAGCAGTTACCGGACAGGGGGAGGCGAGCAGTACTTC. Protein product: CASSYRTGGGEQYF. This rearrangement joins TRBV6-2 or TRBV6-3 to TRBJ2-7; TRBD1 aligns across 10 bases. CDR1 is MNHEY and CDR2 is SVGEGT in the germline V gene. The junction had 4 bases not matched to a gene; V was cut back by 2 bases and J by 6 bases. The CDR3 has 14 residues.